Following are 25 T cell receptor beta chains from one sample sequenced in a study of siplizumab effects on memory and regulatory T cells. Some clones are missing from TCRdb's copy, which holds only in-frame ones; the method was immunoSEQ multiplex PCR. The sample shows some 100,000 clones, over 85% of them seen only once. Material for sequencing was CD8+ T cells sorted from blood. The receptors come from a human donor in good health.

This clone has a single count. The chain combines TRBV7-2 with TRBJ2-5; TRBD1 aligns across 7 bases. The CDR3 loop spans 15 amino acids. With V trimmed by 5 bases and J by 5 bases, 11 bases remained unmatched. Germline values: CDR1 SGHTA, CDR2 FQGNSA. CDR3 in amino acids: CASSRRGLDAETQYF. For the CDR3, the DNA is TGTGCCAGCAGCCGTAGGGGGCTAGATGCGGAGACCCAGTACTTC.

The CDR3 DNA sequence: TGTGCCAGCAGCTCCCCCCCGGACAGGGCTAGCACAGATACGCAGTATTTT. Translating it yields CASSSPPDRASTDTQYF. This chain links TRBV7-9 with TRBJ2-3; 8 nucleotides match TRBD1. The V segment lost 4 bases and the J segment 0 bases; nucleotides outside the gene matches: 9. The CDR3 runs to 17 residues. Germline V gene lookup returns CDR1 SEHNR and CDR2 FQNEAQ (reference sequence).

The V gene is TRBV9, the J gene TRBJ2-7; tentative D call: TRBD1 (5 bases). The CDR3 extends over 15 amino acids. Trimming shortened V by 2 bases and J by 4 bases, and 16 bases separated the two germline ends. Germline V gene lookup returns CDR1 SGDLS and CDR2 YYNGEE. In DNA, the CDR3 is TGTGCCAGCAGCGTCGGTAAGGGGCGCGAGTACGAGCAGTACTTC. It is translated as CASSVGKGREYEQYF.

The V call is TRBV6-5, the J call TRBJ2-3; 7 bases match TRBD2. V dropped 8 bases and J dropped 2; count of bases not matched to a gene: 4. The CDR3 sequence is 13 residues long. Per the germline V gene, CDR1 is MNHEY and CDR2 is SVGAGI. CDR3 in amino acids: CASGLAVTDTQYF. CDR3 bases: TGTGCCAGCGGTCTAGCGGTCACAGATACGCAGTATTTT.

This sequence joins TRBV6-5 and TRBJ2-5; 10 bases fit TRBD2. V lost 6 bases and J lost 1; bases outside the gene matches: 2. This CDR3 has 14 residues. From germline, CDR1 is MNHEY and CDR2 SVGAGI. The CDR3 bases are TGTGCCAGCAGAGGACTAGCGGCCCAAGAGACCCAGTACTTC. This encodes CASRGLAAQETQYF.

This clone was observed a single time. V and J are TRBV14 and TRBJ2-5; D remains ambiguous. The CDR3 contains 12 residues. CDR1 and CDR2 (germline): SGHDN, FVKESK. Trimming removed 0 bases from V and 5 bases from J, with 4 bases in between. The CDR3 region has the DNA TGTGCCAGCAGCCAAGAATGGGAGACCCAGTACTTC. As protein: CASSQEWETQYF.

The V gene is TRBV4-1, the J gene TRBJ1-2; 7 nucleotides align to TRBD1. The junction had 12 bases not matched to a gene; V was cut back by 0 bases and J by 5 bases. Germline V CDR1 and CDR2: MGHRA, YSYEKL. This CDR3 spans 17 amino acids. The CDR3 loop reads CASSQDGQGGLNYGYTF. The CDR3 nucleotides are TGCGCCAGCAGCCAAGATGGCCAGGGGGGATTGAATTATGGCTACACCTTC.

V is TRBV13 and J is TRBJ1-1, with 9 bases matching TRBD1. CDR3 length equals 16 residues. Losses at the gene ends were 3 bases for V and 6 bases for J; bases not matched to a gene: 11. CDR1 and CDR2 (germline): PRHDT, FYEKMQ (reference sequence). The CDR3 DNA follows: TGTGCCAGCAGCTTGAACCCGGGACAGGGAAGGCCTGAAGCTTTCTTT. This gives the protein CASSLNPGQGRPEAFF.

This chain joins TRBV2 and TRBJ2-3; D gene uncertain. Germline V lookup: CDR1 SNHLY, CDR2 FYNNEI. The CDR3 covers 11 residues. Trimming shortened V by 6 bases and J by 2 bases, and 3 bases separated the two germline ends. The CDR3 nucleotides are TGTGCCAGCAGCTACACAGATACGCAGTATTTT. Protein sequence: CASSYTDTQYF.

The chain links TRBV27 to TRBJ2-7; maybe TRBD2 (5 bases). Per germline, CDR1 MNHEY and CDR2 SMNVEV (reference sequence). This CDR3 is 15 amino acids long. Trimming removed 5 bases at V and 7 bases at J, with 21 bases between. The CDR3 nucleotides read TGTGCCAGCAGTCCTCTGCTAGCCCCTATAAGTGAGCAGTACTTC. It yields the protein CASSPLLAPISEQYF.

J is TRBJ1-5 and V is TRBV9; D may be TRBD1 (6 bases). The CDR3 totals 16 residues. Germline values: CDR1 SGDLS, CDR2 YYNGEE. Trimming pared 2 bases from V and 2 bases from J, leaving 14 bases between. The CDR3 is CASSVGAGGGNQPQHF. The CDR3 DNA is TGTGCCAGCAGCGTGGGGGCAGGAGGGGGCAATCAGCCCCAGCATTTT.

This clone was observed a single time. The rearrangement joins TRBV5-6 to TRBJ1-5; possible D gene TRBD1, 5 bases. Trimming left V 1 base short and J 6 bases short, with 17 bases between. Germline CDR1 reads SGHDT; CDR2 reads YYEEEE. The CDR3 is 16 residues long. The chain's CDR3 is CASSLQSRVGTQPQHF. The CDR3 nucleotides are TGTGCCAGCAGCTTGCAATCCAGGGTGGGCACTCAGCCCCAGCATTTT.

The V and J genes are TRBV11-2 and TRBJ1-2, with D unresolved. V shed 0 bases and J shed 5 bases, with 7 bases lying between them. Germline V gene sequence: CDR1 SGHAT, CDR2 FQNNGV. The CDR3 length is 13 residues. CDR3 nucleotides: TGTGCCAGCAGCTTAGAGGGTAGATATGGCTACACCTTC. Encoded protein: CASSLEGRYGYTF.

This chain joins TRBV11-3 and TRBJ2-3; 8 positions match TRBD2. CDR3 length: 15 amino acids. The V and J ends lost 1 base and 5 bases, in that order; junction bases with no gene match: 5. Germline V lookup: CDR1 SGHNT, CDR2 YENEEA. DNA for the CDR3: TGTGCCAGCAGCTTAGGATTGCGGGAGGTAGATACGCAGTATTTT. Translated, it gives CASSLGLREVDTQYF.

The chain has TRBV7-9 and TRBJ2-7; possible D gene TRBD1, 6 bases. This CDR3 has 13 residues. Germline assignment: CDR1 SEHNR and CDR2 FQNEAQ (reference sequence). The V and J ends lost 3 bases and 6 bases respectively, with 12 bases between them. This chain's CDR3 is CASSFGGQVEQYF. The CDR3 nucleotides are TGTGCCAGCAGCTTTGGGGGCCAGGTCGAGCAGTACTTC.

CDR3 nucleotide sequence: TGTGCCAGTAGTATAGACGGCCGGATCACTGAAGCTTTCTTT. It yields the protein CASSIDGRITEAFF. The gene calls are TRBV19 and TRBJ1-1, with no clear D. V shed 0 bases and J shed 4 bases, with 9 bases lying between them. CDR3 length: 14 amino acids. CDR1 and CDR2 (germline): LNHDA, SQIVND (reference sequence).

The CDR3 DNA sequence: TGTGCCAGTAGACTTAAAGGACTTACCAACTATGGCTACACCTTC. Its translation is CASRLKGLTNYGYTF. The chain employs TRBV19 and TRBJ1-2, with D unresolved. This CDR3 spans 15 amino acids. V lost 6 bases to trimming and J lost 2 bases, with 16 bases between them. Germline V gene data show CDR1 as LNHDA and CDR2 as SQIVND (reference sequence).

This chain uses TRBV29-1 with TRBJ2-1, with TRBD2 matching 9 bases. The CDR3 has 14 residues. J was trimmed by 1 base and V by 4 bases; bases with no gene match: 2. The germline CDR1 and CDR2 sequences are SQVTM and ANQGSEA. The CDR3 DNA is TGCAGCGTTGTGCGGGGGGGTTCCTACAATGAGCAGTTCTTC. This encodes CSVVRGGSYNEQFF.

This clone showed up just a few times. This chain links TRBV9 with TRBJ2-7; D may be TRBD1 or TRBD2 (5 bases each). The CDR3 covers 15 residues. Trimming removed 1 base at V and 2 bases at J, with 13 bases between. Germline V CDR1 and CDR2: SGDLS, YYNGEE. The CDR3 sequence is CASSVSRDGTYEQYF. DNA of the CDR3: TGTGCCAGCAGCGTATCCCGGGACGGAACCTACGAGCAGTACTTC.

The chain recombines TRBV7-9 with TRBJ1-2, with 12 bases identical to TRBD1. The CDR3 runs to 15 residues. The trim removed 5 bases at V and 6 bases at J, leaving 7 bases unmatched. Germline lookup yields CDR1 SEHNR and CDR2 FQNEAQ (reference sequence). CDR3 protein: CASSPTGDRGHGYTF. DNA for the CDR3: TGTGCCAGCAGCCCCACTGGGGACAGGGGGCATGGCTACACCTTC.

This sequence joins TRBV27 and TRBJ2-5, with D possibly being TRBD1 or TRBD2 (5 bases each). Trimming removed 6 bases from V and 2 bases from J, with 16 bases in between. From germline, CDR1 is MNHEY and CDR2 SMNVEV (reference sequence). The CDR3 sequence is 15 residues long. The CDR3 reads CASRWTPGKQETQYF. The CDR3 DNA follows: TGTGCCAGCAGATGGACTCCAGGGAAACAAGAGACCCAGTACTTC.

V is TRBV19 and J is TRBJ2-2, with a possible D match to TRBD2 (6 bases). The CDR3 is 13 residues long. Between the trimmed V and J ends, which lost 7 bases and 6 bases, there was a span of 12 bases. The germline V gene encodes CDR1 LNHDA and CDR2 SQIVND (reference sequence). The CDR3 loop reads CASKTGGAGELFF. CDR3 coding DNA: TGTGCCAGTAAAACAGGCGGGGCCGGGGAGCTGTTTTTT.

The chain employs TRBV7-2 and TRBJ1-2, with 12 bases fitting TRBD1. CDR3 length equals 19 residues. The germline V gene has CDR1 SGHTA and CDR2 FQGNSA. Germline trimming cut 5 bases from V and 5 bases from J; bases unmatched to any gene: 18. CDR3 loop: CASSVGKSRDRGRRYGYTF. The CDR3, as DNA: TGTGCCAGCAGCGTTGGAAAAAGCCGGGACAGGGGGCGAAGATATGGCTACACCTTC. Combining the CDR3 with reference TRBV7-2 and TRBJ1-2 gives the whole variable domain GAGVSQSPSNKVTEKGKDVELRCDPISGHTALYWYRQSLGQGLEFLIYFQGNSAPDKSGLPSDRFSAERTGGSVSTLTIQRTQQEDSAVYLCASSVGKSRDRGRRYGYTFGSGTRLTVV.

V usage is TRBV27 and J usage is TRBJ2-5, with D unresolved. Between the trimmed V and J ends, which lost 2 bases and 4 bases, there was a span of 14 bases. CDR1 is MNHEY, CDR2 SMNVEV, per germline (reference sequence). The CDR3 spans 15 residues. This chain's CDR3 is CASSLIYFPTETQYF. The CDR3, as DNA: TGTGCCAGCAGTTTAATCTACTTCCCCACAGAGACCCAGTACTTC.

This sequence joins TRBV7-9 and TRBJ2-7; D gene unclear. Trimming took off 1 base at V and 7 bases at J, with 5 bases between the two ends. This CDR3 contains 11 residues. CDR1 and CDR2 from the germline V gene are SEHNR and FQNEAQ (reference sequence). The CDR3 loop is CASSLESEQYF. In DNA form, the CDR3 reads TGTGCCAGCAGCTTAGAAAGTGAGCAGTACTTC.